Presented here are 27 T cell receptor beta chains from one specimen sequenced in a study of T cell clones after liver transplantation. The method was immunoSEQ multiplex PCR; TCRdb's version includes in-frame clones alone and lacks a portion of them. The sample holds roughly 80,000 clones, about 82% seen once. The sample in question was CD4+ T cells from blood, obtained 45 to 47 months after liver transplant. The receptor source for this set is a human patient who received a liver transplant. The graft donor may be the source of some T cells.

The CDR3 reads CASSPGLQETQYF. The CDR3 nucleotides are TGTGCCAGCAGCCCAGGGCTACAAGAGACCCAGTACTTC. The rearrangement joins TRBV9 to TRBJ2-5; TRBD1 might be the D (5 bases). Trimming removed 4 bases at V and 2 bases at J, with 9 bases between. The CDR3 extends over 13 amino acids. CDR1 and CDR2 (germline): SGDLS, YYNGEE. The full variable domain, completed using reference TRBV9 and TRBJ2-5, is DSGVTQTPKHLITATGQRVTLRCSPRSGDLSVYWYQQSLDQGLQFLIQYYNGEERAKGNILERFSAQQFPDLHSELNLSSLELGDSALYFCASSPGLQETQYFGPGTRLLVL.

The chain is built from TRBV5-1 and TRBJ1-2; D unresolved. Germline values: CDR1 SGHRS, CDR2 YFSETQ. CDR3 length: 15 amino acids. V lost 2 bases to trimming and J lost 6 bases, with 17 bases between them. The DNA for the CDR3 is TGCGCCAGCAGCTTAACCGGGTCCCTTTCTCATGGCTACACCTTC. Protein: CASSLTGSLSHGYTF.

This chain uses TRBV10-1 with TRBJ2-5, with 8 bases matching TRBD2. Germline assignment: CDR1 WNHNN and CDR2 SYGVQD (reference sequence). The junction had 6 bases not matched to a gene; V was cut back by 8 bases and J by 4 bases. This CDR3 has 13 amino acids. This CDR3 reads CASGGRFTETQYF. Written as DNA, the CDR3 is TGCGCCAGCGGCGGGAGGTTTACAGAGACCCAGTACTTC.

The J gene is TRBJ1-3, the V gene TRBV27, with D unresolved. The germline V gene has CDR1 MNHEY and CDR2 SMNVEV (reference sequence). Trimming stripped 0 bases from V and 5 bases from J, with 14 bases between. This CDR3 has 16 residues. The CDR3, as DNA: TGTGCCAGCAGTTTATCCACAGTGTGGCGTAGAAACACCATATATTTT. Residues: CASSLSTVWRRNTIYF.

The chain couples TRBV11-2 to TRBJ2-1; 7 bases are a match to TRBD2. V gave up 5 bases and J gave up 12 bases; unmatched junction bases: 16. This CDR3 region has 15 residues. Germline V gene sequence: CDR1 SGHAT, CDR2 FQNNGV. CDR3 sequence reads: CASSHGGGTTNRQFF. The CDR3 nucleotides are TGTGCCAGCAGCCACGGGGGTGGGACTACCAATAGGCAGTTCTTC. The entire variable domain, with the rest obtained from reference TRBV11-2 and TRBJ2-1, is as follows: EAGVAQSPRYKIIEKRQSVAFWCNPISGHATLYWYQQILGQGPKLLIQFQNNGVVDDSQLPKDRFSAERLKGVDSTLKIQPAKLEDSAVYLCASSHGGGTTNRQFFGPGTRLTVL.

The rearrangement uses TRBV6-1 and TRBJ2-7, with 7 bases that match TRBD1. The CDR3 is 14 residues long. Germline V gene sequence: CDR1 MNHNS, CDR2 SASEGT. V was pared by 5 bases and J by 2 bases, with 6 bases of the junction left unmatched. The chain's CDR3 is CASSRPGQTYEQYF. CDR3 coding DNA: TGTGCCAGCAGTAGACCGGGACAGACCTACGAGCAGTACTTC.

The chain couples TRBV25-1 to TRBJ1-1; a possible D gene is TRBD1 (6 bases). The CDR3 spans 14 residues. CDR1 MGHDK and CDR2 SYGVNS come from the germline V gene. V was shortened by 4 bases and J by 1 base, with 10 bases between the two germline ends. The CDR3 DNA is TGTGCCAGCAGTGTCACAGGGTCGAACACTGAAGCTTTCTTT. Protein: CASSVTGSNTEAFF.

CDR3 in amino acids: CASSYVGTANEKLFF. CDR3 DNA sequence: TGTGCCAGCAGTTACGTCGGGACAGCTAATGAAAAACTGTTTTTT. This chain uses TRBV6-5 with TRBJ1-4, with 7 positions matching TRBD1. This CDR3 has 15 residues. After removal of 2 bases from V and 3 bases from J, the junction contained 3 bases not matched to a gene. The V gene's germline CDR1 is MNHEY and CDR2 SVGAGI.

The CDR3 loop is CASRRLTGNTEAFF. The CDR3 coding sequence is TGTGCCAGCAGGCGTCTGACAGGGAACACTGAAGCTTTCTTT. The chain links TRBV2 to TRBJ1-1; perhaps TRBD1 as D (6 bases). The CDR3 is 14 amino acids. The V end lost 6 bases, the J end lost 1 base, and 12 bases lay between the germline ends. Germline V lookup: CDR1 SNHLY, CDR2 FYNNEI. Full variable domain (rest looked up from reference TRBV2 and TRBJ1-1): EPEVTQTPSHQVTQMGQEVILRCVPISNHLYFYWYRQILGQKVEFLVSFYNNEISEKSEIFDDQFSVERPDGSNFTLKIRSTKLEDSAMYFCASRRLTGNTEAFFGQGTRLTVV.

The chain uses TRBV5-1 and TRBJ2-1; 12 nucleotides match TRBD1. The germline V gene encodes CDR1 SGHRS and CDR2 YFSETQ. This CDR3 is built from 17 residues. With V trimmed by 3 bases and J by 3 bases, 7 bases remained unmatched. CDR3 DNA: TGCGCCAGCAGCTATTCAGGGACAGGGGGCGTCTACAATGAGCAGTTCTTC. Translated, it gives CASSYSGTGGVYNEQFF.

This clone was seen a single time. The V call is TRBV2, the J call TRBJ2-5; 11 bases align to TRBD2. V lost 3 bases to trimming and J lost 1 base; unmatched junction nucleotides: 4. The length of the CDR3 is 16 residues. Germline CDR1 reads SNHLY; CDR2 reads FYNNEI. CDR3 protein: CASSDGGTSGQETQYF. For the CDR3, the DNA is TGTGCCAGCAGTGATGGGGGGACTAGCGGCCAAGAGACCCAGTACTTC.

This clone has just a few counts. This chain uses TRBV5-1 with TRBJ2-2; the D is unclear. Germline-derived CDR1 and CDR2 are SGHRS and YFSETQ. The CDR3 length is 15 residues. V was clipped by 1 base and J by 0 bases, with 7 bases between them. CDR3 region: CASSLFKANTGELFF. Here the CDR3 DNA reads TGCGCCAGCAGCTTGTTTAAAGCGAACACCGGGGAGCTGTTTTTT.

This chain links TRBV5-5 with TRBJ2-5; D is ambiguous. Germline lookup yields CDR1 SGHKS and CDR2 YYEKEE (reference sequence). CDR3 length equals 16 residues. The V end lost 2 bases, the J end lost 2 bases, and 16 bases lay between the germline ends. CDR3 amino acids: CASSFRPRSFQETQYF. The CDR3 DNA sequence: TGTGCCAGCAGCTTCCGCCCACGGAGTTTTCAAGAGACCCAGTACTTC.

V and J are TRBV28 and TRBJ1-4; D is uncertain. Trimming took 2 bases from V and 7 from J, leaving 17 bases between them. Germline assignment: CDR1 MDHEN and CDR2 SYDVKM. The CDR3 is 16 residues long. The CDR3 sequence: CASSLTVSQSSEKLFF. The CDR3 DNA sequence: TGTGCCAGCAGTTTAACGGTCTCTCAGTCAAGTGAAAAACTGTTTTTT.

In DNA, the CDR3 is TGCAGCGTTGCAGCGGACACGAGCTACGAGCAGTACTTC. It translates to CSVAADTSYEQYF. The chain recombines TRBV29-1 with TRBJ2-7; D tentatively reads TRBD1 or TRBD2 (5 bases each). CDR1 and CDR2 from the germline V gene are SQVTM and ANQGSEA. CDR3 length: 13 amino acids. V lost 4 bases and J 3 bases, leaving 13 bases between the germline ends.

J is TRBJ2-5 and V is TRBV7-9; D unresolved. The CDR3 spans 11 residues. V lost 4 bases and J lost 7, with 7 bases in between. CDR1 and CDR2 (germline): SEHNR, FQNEAQ (reference sequence). As DNA, the CDR3 is TGTGCCAGCAGCTCCGTGGGGACCCAGTACTTC. Encoded protein: CASSSVGTQYF.

The chain employs TRBV5-3 and TRBJ2-5, with unresolved D. TRBV5-3 is known as an ORF, though its function is uncertain. This CDR3 has 15 residues. Deletions cut 1 base from V and 3 bases from J, with 13 bases between. The CDR3 DNA reads as TGTGCCAGAAGCTTGATAATGCTTACTAAAGAGACCCAGTACTTC. It yields the protein CARSLIMLTKETQYF.

In this sample, this clone turned up once. The rearrangement uses TRBV7-9 and TRBJ2-3; D unclear. The CDR3 contains 15 residues. Germline V gene data show CDR1 as SEHNR and CDR2 as FQNEAQ (reference sequence). V dropped 2 bases and J dropped 0 bases, with 9 bases sitting between them. The CDR3 is CASSLRSVSTDTQYF. The CDR3 nucleotides read TGTGCCAGCAGCTTACGCAGTGTTAGCACAGATACGCAGTATTTT.

The CDR3, as DNA: TGTGCCAGTGTTCCGCGGACAGGCACAGGCCAGCCCCAGCATTTT. Encoded protein: CASVPRTGTGQPQHF. V and J are TRBV19 and TRBJ1-5; 7 nucleotides match TRBD1. Trimming cost V 8 bases and J 7 bases; bases outside gene matches: 14. The CDR3 has 15 residues. The germline V gene has CDR1 LNHDA and CDR2 SQIVND (reference sequence).

V is TRBV5-1 and J is TRBJ1-1; tentatively, D is TRBD1 (5 bases). V dropped 4 bases and J dropped 3 bases, with 16 bases sitting between them. Germline CDR1 and CDR2: SGHRS and YFSETQ. The CDR3 covers 15 residues. CDR3 amino acids: CASSAGMSRHTEAFF. As DNA, the CDR3 is TGCGCCAGCAGCGCAGGGATGTCGCGGCACACTGAAGCTTTCTTT.

The V gene is TRBV6-1, the J gene TRBJ1-2, with 8 bases identical to TRBD1. The CDR3 spans 13 residues. The J segment lost 5 bases and the V segment lost 4 bases, leaving 3 bases of the junction unmatched. Germline-derived CDR1 and CDR2 are MNHNS and SASEGT. This chain's CDR3 is CASSAGQEYGYTF. The CDR3 nucleotides read TGTGCCAGCAGTGCGGGACAGGAGTATGGCTACACCTTC.

The V gene is TRBV9, the J gene TRBJ2-1, with TRBD1 matching over 7 bases. Germline values: CDR1 SGDLS, CDR2 YYNGEE. This CDR3 contains 15 residues. After removal of 4 bases from V and 5 bases from J, the junction contained 9 bases not matched to a gene. CDR3 loop: CASSNTLGQDNEQFF. In nucleotides, the CDR3 is TGTGCCAGCAGCAATACTCTTGGACAGGACAATGAGCAGTTCTTC.

J is TRBJ2-1 and V is TRBV19; 9 bases are a match to TRBD2. The germline V gene encodes CDR1 LNHDA and CDR2 SQIVND (reference sequence). The CDR3 consists of 17 residues. The J segment lost 6 bases and the V segment lost 5 bases, leaving 14 bases of the junction unmatched. CDR3 DNA sequence: TGTGCCAGTAGTTCGAAGCGATTAGCGGGAGTGGGCAATGAGCAGTTCTTC. Amino acid sequence: CASSSKRLAGVGNEQFF.

The chain is built from TRBV5-6 and TRBJ1-2; 10 bases map to TRBD1. The ends lost 4 bases at V and 8 bases at J; junction bases unmatched: 11. The V gene's germline CDR1 is SGHDT and CDR2 YYEEEE. The CDR3 runs to 15 residues. Here the CDR3 reads CASSARDRGGRGYTF. The DNA of the CDR3 is TGTGCCAGCAGCGCCCGGGACAGGGGAGGAAGGGGCTACACCTTC.

The chain employs TRBV7-3 and TRBJ2-3; TRBD2 matches at 16 bases. This CDR3 contains 16 residues. CDR1 and CDR2 from the germline V gene are SGHTA and FQGTGA. V was pared by 4 bases and J by 4 bases, with 2 bases of the junction left unmatched. The chain's CDR3 is CASSSGLAGGADTQYF. The CDR3 DNA sequence: TGTGCCAGCAGCTCGGGACTAGCGGGAGGGGCAGATACGCAGTATTTT.

The chain is built from TRBV7-9 and TRBJ2-1; D gene unclear. Germline CDR1 is SEHNR and CDR2 is FQNEAQ (reference sequence). The V end lost 5 bases, the J end lost 13 bases, and 24 bases lay between the germline ends. This CDR3 comprises 15 residues. The CDR3 bases are TGTGCCAGCAGCCCACTCAGTCTGACGAATCCTGGTCAGTTCTTC. Translating gives CASSPLSLTNPGQFF. The whole variable domain, filled in from reference TRBV7-9 and TRBJ2-1, reads DTGVSQNPRHKITKRGQNVTFRCDPISEHNRLYWYRQTLGQGPEFLTYFQNEAQLEKSRLLSDRFSAERPKGSFSTLEIQRTEQGDSAMYLCASSPLSLTNPGQFFGPGTRLTVL.

CDR3 sequence reads: CASSWTQDTEAFF. The CDR3 bases are TGTGCCAGCAGCTGGACCCAAGACACTGAAGCTTTCTTT. The chain employs TRBV7-2 and TRBJ1-1; D is undetermined. CDR3 size: 13 residues. CDR1 SGHTA and CDR2 FQGNSA come from the germline V gene. Trimming removed 4 bases at V and 3 bases at J, with 9 bases between.